This is a list of T cell receptor beta chains from one sample in a study of cytomegalovirus exposure and HLA in healthy donors. Method: immunoSEQ multiplex PCR; TCRdb's copy keeps in-frame clones and lacks some. The table lists tens of thousands of clones, around 70% of them singletons. The sample taken for sequencing was PBMCs. The receptor source for this set is a woman aged 40-49 years in good health and CMV-seropositive. Each CDR3 is given with its conserved first and last residue. D genes are given only for firm matches. A row's size may be missing; if present it is once, few, many or a size class.

>TRBJ1-2|TRBV7-2|-|-
TGTGCCAGCAGCTTAGACGGGAGGGGAGATGGCTACACCTTC
CASSLDGRGDGYTF
>TRBJ1-2|TRBV18|-|-
TGTGCCAGCTCACCCCTGGATGGGGGGGCTCATGGCTACACCTTC
CASSPLDGGAHGYTF
>TRBJ2-5|TRBV5-1|TRBD2|-
TGCGCCAGCAGCTTGGGGCTAGCGGGGATGGAAGAGACCCAGTACTTC
CASSLGLAGMEETQYF
>TRBJ2-5|TRBV7-2|-|-
TGTGCCAGCAGCTTAGATAGAGAACGGACCCAGTACTTC
CASSLDRERTQYF
>TRBJ2-5|TRBV13|-|few
TGTGCCAGCAGCTTCAACAGGTTTGGCGGTACCCAGTACTTC
CASSFNRFGGTQYF
>TRBJ1-1|TRBV5-1|TRBD1|-
TGCGCCAGCAGCTTGTGGGGGACAGGGGGCATGAACACTGAAGCTTTCTTT
CASSLWGTGGMNTEAFF
>TRBJ1-4|TRBV6-5|-|-
TGTGCCAGCAGTCGGAGGGGCGCAACTAATGAAAAACTGTTTTTT
CASSRRGATNEKLFF
>TRBJ2-1|TRBV5-1|-|few
TGCGCCAGCAGCTCGGACAGAGTCTACAATGAGCAGTTCTTC
CASSSDRVYNEQFF
>TRBJ2-2|TRBV28|-|-
TGTGCCAGCAGTTTTGAGCGGCAGAACACCGGGGAGCTGTTTTTT
CASSFERQNTGELFF
>TRBJ1-2|TRBV19|TRBD1|-
TGTGCCAGTAGTAAAGGACAGGGACATGGCTACACCTTC
CASSKGQGHGYTF
>TRBJ2-1|TRBV19|-|-
TGTGCCAGTAGAGACCCCCGGGACACTGACAATGAGCAGTTCTTC
CASRDPRDTDNEQFF
>TRBJ2-5|TRBV19|TRBD1|-
TGTGCCAGTCTACCGACAGGGGGGGAGACCCAGTACTTC
CASLPTGGETQYF
>TRBJ1-1|TRBV7-8|TRBD1|-
TGTGCCAGCAGCTGGGGACAGGGGGCGATGAACACTGAAGCTTTCTTT
CASSWGQGAMNTEAFF
>TRBJ1-3|TRBV28|-|-
TGTGCCAGCGGGAGGACCGCTCCCTCTGGAAACACCATATATTTT
CASGRTAPSGNTIYF
>TRBJ2-1|TRBV4-3|-|-
TGCGCCAGCAGCCAAGTAACGGGGATCGATGAGCAGTTCTTC
CASSQVTGIDEQFF
>TRBJ2-6|TRBV2|-|-
TGTGCCAGCACCGAATCAGGGGCTGGGGCCAACGTCCTGACTTTC
CASTESGAGANVLTF
>TRBJ2-6|TRBV19|TRBD1|few
TGTGCCACCCGGGCAAGGACAGGGTCCCTCTCTGGGGCCAACGTCCTGACTTTC
CATRARTGSLSGANVLTF
>TRBJ2-7|TRBV5-4|-|once
TGTGCCAGCAGCTTCATCCCTAGCCAGGTCGAGCAGTACTTC
CASSFIPSQVEQYF
>TRBJ2-7|TRBV28|TRBD1|-
TGTGCCAGCAGTTTTGAGCTGGGACAGATCTACGAGCAGTACTTC
CASSFELGQIYEQYF
>TRBJ1-1|TRBV5-1|TRBD1|-
TGCGCCAGCAGCGGGACGACAGGGGCCACTGAAGCTTTCTTT
CASSGTTGATEAFF
>TRBJ2-2|TRBV2|-|-
TGTGCCAGCAAAGGCGGTCAGCCGACCGGGGAGCTGTTTTTT
CASKGGQPTGELFF
>TRBJ1-6|TRBV5-7|TRBD1|-
TGTGCCAGCCGAGACAGGGTAGAGTCACCCCTCCACTTT
CASRDRVESPLHF
>TRBJ1-5|TRBV7-9|-|few
TGTGCCAGCAGCTTGGCAGGGGACAATCAGCCCCAGCATTTT
CASSLAGDNQPQHF
>TRBJ1-6|TRBV28|TRBD1|-
TGTGCCAGCAGTTCAGACAGGGCCTATAATTCACCCCTCCACTTT
CASSSDRAYNSPLHF
>TRBJ2-7|TRBV6-5|-|-
TGTGCCAGCAGCCGAAAGGGGGGGAACTACGAGCAGTACTTC
CASSRKGGNYEQYF
>TRBJ2-7|TRBV6-6|TRBD1|-
TGTGCCAGCAGTTACGGGCCAACAGGGGATGGGGGCGAGCAGTACTTC
CASSYGPTGDGGEQYF
>TRBJ1-2|TRBV2|TRBD1|-
TGTGCCAGCAGGGAAGCCGGGACAGGTTCAACTAACTATGGCTACACCTTC
CASREAGTGSTNYGYTF
>TRBJ1-1|TRBV7-9|-|-
TGTTCCAGTAGGGACACCGGGACTGAAGCTTTCTTT
CSSRDTGTEAFF
>TRBJ2-3|TRBV11-2|-|once
TGTGCCAGCAGCTTGGACGCGGGGGATACGCAGTATTTT
CASSLDAGDTQYF
>TRBJ2-3|TRBV11-1|TRBD2|-
TGTGCCAGCAGCCCCCTCCTGACCCTAGCGGGCACAGATACGCAGTATTTT
CASSPLLTLAGTDTQYF
>TRBJ1-6|TRBV7-6|TRBD1|-
TGTGCCAGCAGTTCACAGGGGAACTCACCCCTCCACTTT
CASSSQGNSPLHF
>TRBJ1-1|TRBV19|TRBD1|-
TGTGCCAGTAGTATGGGGGACAGGGGGCTTTACACTGAAGCTTTCTTT
CASSMGDRGLYTEAFF
>TRBJ1-3|TRBV9|-|-
TGTGCCAGCAGCGCGGGAGGACAGATTTCCTCTGGAAACACCATATATTTT
CASSAGGQISSGNTIYF
>TRBJ1-1|TRBV5-1|-|-
TGCGCCAGCAGCTTGGGCCCTGACATCCTCAACACTGAAGCTTTCTTT
CASSLGPDILNTEAFF
>TRBJ1-1|TRBV6-1|TRBD1|-
TGTGCCAGCAGTGAAGCCCTTCCGGGACAGGCAGCTTTCTTT
CASSEALPGQAAFF
>TRBJ2-7|TRBV5-6|-|-
TGTGCCAGCAGCTTGGTTTCTGGAGCCTACGAGCAGTACTTC
CASSLVSGAYEQYF
>TRBJ2-1|TRBV4-2|TRBD1|-
TGTGCCAGCAGCTCTTCCGGGACAGGGACACACAATGAGCAGTTCTTC
CASSSSGTGTHNEQFF
>TRBJ2-2|TRBV4-2|-|-
TGTGCCAGCAGCCAAGAGGTGGAGACGGCCACCGGGGAGCTGTTTTTT
CASSQEVETATGELFF
>TRBJ1-2|TRBV2|-|-
TGTGCCAGCACCCAAGGGGCACAGGGTAACTATGGCTACACCTTC
CASTQGAQGNYGYTF
>TRBJ2-5|TRBV5-6|TRBD2|-
TGTGCCAGCAGCTTTTACTTTAGCGGGGGGGAGACCCAGTACTTC
CASSFYFSGGETQYF
>TRBJ2-5|TRBV5-1|TRBD2|-
TGCGCCAGCAGCCCCACGGGAGGGCGCCAAGAGACCCAGTACTTC
CASSPTGGRQETQYF
>TRBJ1-1|TRBV29-1|TRBD1|few
TGCAGCGTTGGGACGACAGGGGGCACTGAAGCTTTCTTT
CSVGTTGGTEAFF
>TRBJ1-2|TRBV7-2|-|-
TGTGCCAGCAGCTCCGCAGGCCCAACGGCCCCTGAGGGCTACACCTTC
CASSSAGPTAPEGYTF
>TRBJ2-5|TRBV5-6|TRBD2|-
TGTGCCAGCAGCTCCGCGTCGAAAATTAGCGGGGAGACCCAGTACTTC
CASSSASKISGETQYF
>TRBJ2-3|TRBV9|-|-
TGTGCCAGCAGCTCTCGACAGTTCACAGATACGCAGTATTTT
CASSSRQFTDTQYF
>TRBJ1-5|TRBV5-4|-|-
TGTGCCAGCAGCTTTACAGGGACTAGTAGCAATCAGCCCCAGCATTTT
CASSFTGTSSNQPQHF
>TRBJ2-7|TRBV7-8|-|-
TGTGCCAGCAGCTTGATGCTACCCTACGAGCAGTACTTC
CASSLMLPYEQYF
>TRBJ1-1|TRBV19|-|-
TGTGCCAGTAGTCGTGGACGGGGGTCCGAAGCTTTCTTT
CASSRGRGSEAFF
>TRBJ1-2|TRBV4-3|TRBD1|-
TGCGCCAGCAGCCAGGACAGGTCGCGGGGTTTGGTTGGCTACACCTTC
CASSQDRSRGLVGYTF
>TRBJ1-2|TRBV27|-|-
TGTGCCAGCAGTTCTATTCAGGGAAAAAGCGGCTACACCTTC
CASSSIQGKSGYTF
>TRBJ1-2|TRBV5-4|TRBD1|-
TGTGCCAGCAGCGCGGACAGGGGGCACTCCTATGGCTACACCTTC
CASSADRGHSYGYTF
>TRBJ2-2|TRBV18|-|-
TGTGCCAGCTCACCCTCATCCCCCTCGAGCGGAAACACCGGGGAGCTGTTTTTT
CASSPSSPSSGNTGELFF